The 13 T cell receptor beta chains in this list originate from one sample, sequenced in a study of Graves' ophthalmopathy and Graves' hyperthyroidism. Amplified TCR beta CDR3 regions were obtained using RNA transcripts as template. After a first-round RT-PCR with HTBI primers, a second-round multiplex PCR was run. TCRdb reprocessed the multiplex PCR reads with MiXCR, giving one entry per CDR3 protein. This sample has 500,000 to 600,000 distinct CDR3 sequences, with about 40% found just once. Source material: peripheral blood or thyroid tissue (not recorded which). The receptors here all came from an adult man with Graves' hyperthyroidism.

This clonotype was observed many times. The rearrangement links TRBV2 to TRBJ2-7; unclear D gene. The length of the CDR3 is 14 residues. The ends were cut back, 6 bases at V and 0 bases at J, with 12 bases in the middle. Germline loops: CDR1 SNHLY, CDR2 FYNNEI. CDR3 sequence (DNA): TGTGCCAGCAGCTCAACATGGGCCTCCTACGAGCAGTACTTC. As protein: CASSSTWASYEQYF.

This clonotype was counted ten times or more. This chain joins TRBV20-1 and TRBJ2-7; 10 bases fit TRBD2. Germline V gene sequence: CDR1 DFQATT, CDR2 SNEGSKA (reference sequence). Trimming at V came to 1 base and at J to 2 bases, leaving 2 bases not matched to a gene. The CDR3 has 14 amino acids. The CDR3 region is CSARVLAGAYEQYF. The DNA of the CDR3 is TGCAGTGCTAGAGTTCTAGCGGGAGCCTACGAGCAGTACTTC.

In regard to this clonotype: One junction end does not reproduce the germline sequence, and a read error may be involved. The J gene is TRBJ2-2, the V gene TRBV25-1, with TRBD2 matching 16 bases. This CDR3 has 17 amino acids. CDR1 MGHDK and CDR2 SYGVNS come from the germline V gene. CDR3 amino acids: CASSHLGTSGGDGELFF. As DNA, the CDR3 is TGCGCCAGCAGCCACCTGGGGACTAGCGGGGGGGACGGGGAGCTGTTTTTT.

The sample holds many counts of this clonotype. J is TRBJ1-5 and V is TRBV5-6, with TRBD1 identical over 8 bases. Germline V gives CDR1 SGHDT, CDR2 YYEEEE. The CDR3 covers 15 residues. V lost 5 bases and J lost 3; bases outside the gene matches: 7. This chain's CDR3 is CASRRTGKDNQPQHF. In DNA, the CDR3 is TGTGCCAGCAGGCGGACAGGGAAGGACAATCAGCCCCAGCATTTT.

The CDR3 here is CATSATRQSRNSPLHF. The CDR3 DNA reads TGTGCCACCAGTGCTACAAGACAGTCCCGGAATTCACCCCTCCACTTT. The chain couples TRBV24-1 to TRBJ1-6, with a weak D call TRBD1 (5 bases). This CDR3 comprises 16 residues. The germline gives CDR1 KGHDR, CDR2 SFDVKD. Trimming removed 5 bases at V and 7 bases at J, with 17 bases between.

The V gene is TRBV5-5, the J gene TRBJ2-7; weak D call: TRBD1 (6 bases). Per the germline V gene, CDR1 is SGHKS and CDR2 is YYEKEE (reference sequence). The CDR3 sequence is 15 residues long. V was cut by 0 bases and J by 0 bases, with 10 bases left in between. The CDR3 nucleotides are TGTGCCAGCAGCTTGGGACAGGACCACTCCTACGAGCAGTACTTC. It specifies CASSLGQDHSYEQYF.

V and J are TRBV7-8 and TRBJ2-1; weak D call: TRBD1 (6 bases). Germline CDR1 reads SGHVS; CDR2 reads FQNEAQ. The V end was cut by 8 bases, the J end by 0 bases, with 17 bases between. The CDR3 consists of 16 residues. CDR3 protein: CASWRRGSSSYNEQFF. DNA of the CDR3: TGTGCCAGCTGGAGAAGGGGGTCGAGCTCCTACAATGAGCAGTTCTTC.

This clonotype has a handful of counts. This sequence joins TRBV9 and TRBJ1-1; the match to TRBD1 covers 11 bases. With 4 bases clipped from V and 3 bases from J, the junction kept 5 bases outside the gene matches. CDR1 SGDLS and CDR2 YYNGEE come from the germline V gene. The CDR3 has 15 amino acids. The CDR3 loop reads CASSPTGQGDTEAFF. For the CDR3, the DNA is TGTGCCAGCAGCCCGACGGGACAGGGGGACACTGAAGCTTTCTTT.

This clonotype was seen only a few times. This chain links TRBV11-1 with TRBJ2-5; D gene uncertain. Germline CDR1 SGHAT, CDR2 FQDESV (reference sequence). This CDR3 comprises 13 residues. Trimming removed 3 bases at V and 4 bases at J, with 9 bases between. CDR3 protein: CASSFSELETQYF. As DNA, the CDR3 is TGTGCCAGCAGCTTCTCAGAACTAGAGACCCAGTACTTC. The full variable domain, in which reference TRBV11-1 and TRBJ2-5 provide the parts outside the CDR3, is EAEVAQSPRYKITEKSQAVAFWCDPISGHATLYWYRQILGQGPELLVQFQDESVVDDSQLPKDRFSAERLKGVDSTLKIQPAELGDSAMYLCASSFSELETQYFGPGTRLLVL.

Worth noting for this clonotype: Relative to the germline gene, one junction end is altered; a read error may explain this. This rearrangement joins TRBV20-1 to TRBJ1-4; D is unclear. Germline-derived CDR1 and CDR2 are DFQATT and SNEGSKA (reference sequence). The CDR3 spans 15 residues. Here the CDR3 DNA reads TGCAGTGCTAGAGATTTCGGCAGATTTAATGAAAGACTGTTTTTT. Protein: CSARDFGRFNERLFF.

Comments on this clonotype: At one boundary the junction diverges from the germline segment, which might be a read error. CDR3 amino acids: CASRRVVIGETRYF. The DNA for the CDR3 is TGCGCCAGCAGGAGGGTCGTTATTGGGGAGACCCGGTACTTC. The gene calls are TRBV2 and TRBJ2-5, with D possibly matching TRBD2 (6 bases). Germline CDR1 is SNHLY and CDR2 is FYNNEI. This CDR3 spans 14 amino acids.

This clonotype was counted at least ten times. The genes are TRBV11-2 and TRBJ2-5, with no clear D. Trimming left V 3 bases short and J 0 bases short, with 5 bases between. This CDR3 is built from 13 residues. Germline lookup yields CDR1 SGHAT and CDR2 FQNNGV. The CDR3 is CASSFGNQETQYF. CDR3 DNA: TGTGCCAGCAGCTTCGGAAACCAAGAGACCCAGTACTTC.

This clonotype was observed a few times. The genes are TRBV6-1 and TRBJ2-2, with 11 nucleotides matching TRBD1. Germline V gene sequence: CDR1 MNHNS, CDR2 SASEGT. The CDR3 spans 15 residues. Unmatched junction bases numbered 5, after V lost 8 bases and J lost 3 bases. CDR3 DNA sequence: TGTGCCAGCCACAGGGACAGGGGGGACACCGGGGAGCTGTTTTTT. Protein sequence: CASHRDRGDTGELFF.